A single sample is the source of the 16 T cell receptor beta chains below, sequenced in a study of T cell responses to AZD1222 COVID-19 vaccine. Produced via immunoSEQ multiplex PCR; TCRdb's table is partial and in-frame only. The table shows 150,000 to 200,000 clones, with approximately 94% occurring only once. This material consisted of peripheral blood, taken on day 0 of AZD1222 vaccination. The receptors derive from an adult in good health.

The chain employs TRBV20-1 and TRBJ2-7; D possibly matches TRBD1 or TRBD2 (5 bases each). The CDR3 has 11 residues. With 4 bases removed from V and 6 bases from J, the gap between germline ends came to 10 bases. Germline loops: CDR1 DFQATT, CDR2 SNEGSKA (reference sequence). The CDR3 reads CSAILGREQYF. CDR3 in DNA: TGCAGTGCTATCTTGGGACGCGAGCAGTACTTC.

The V and J genes are TRBV20-1 and TRBJ1-6; D is possibly TRBD1 (6 bases). Germline V gives CDR1 DFQATT, CDR2 SNEGSKA (reference sequence). Trimming shortened V by 6 bases and J by 9 bases, and 9 bases separated the two germline ends. This CDR3 region has 11 residues. As DNA, the CDR3 is TGCAGTGCAACAGGGAGTTCACCCCTCCACTTT. The encoded protein is CSATGSSPLHF.

This chain connects TRBV7-9 to TRBJ1-6; no clear D. The V end lost 5 bases, the J end lost 14 bases, and 19 bases lay between the germline ends. Germline V CDR1 and CDR2: SEHNR, FQNEAQ (reference sequence). CDR3 length: 14 amino acids. CDR3 in DNA: TGTGCCAGCAGCGCCGCGATGCGGCCTGGGACCCTCCACTTT. It specifies CASSAAMRPGTLHF.

This clone appeared a single time. J is TRBJ2-7 and V is TRBV28; 7 nucleotides match TRBD2. There are 16 residues in the CDR3. Losses at the gene ends were 3 bases for V and 2 bases for J; bases not matched to a gene: 10. The V gene's germline CDR1 is MDHEN and CDR2 SYDVKM. The CDR3 region is CASSLPSREGTYEQYF. Written as DNA, the CDR3 is TGTGCCAGCAGTTTGCCCTCAAGGGAGGGAACCTACGAGCAGTACTTC.

The chain couples TRBV6-5 to TRBJ1-5, with 9 bases lining up with TRBD1. Germline trimming cut 7 bases from V and 6 bases from J; bases unmatched to any gene: 10. This CDR3 has 15 residues. Germline assignment: CDR1 MNHEY and CDR2 SVGAGI. CDR3 sequence: CASTADRGAFQPQHF. CDR3 DNA: TGTGCCAGCACCGCGGACAGGGGTGCGTTTCAGCCCCAGCATTTT.

The J gene is TRBJ1-5, the V gene TRBV28; D is uncertain. Germline CDR1 is MDHEN and CDR2 is SYDVKM. V lost 5 bases, J lost 11 bases, and 16 bases lay in between. This CDR3 comprises 13 residues. The CDR3 loop reads CASSIDSLAAQHF. For the CDR3, the DNA is TGTGCCAGCAGTATCGATTCGCTAGCAGCCCAGCATTTT. Variable domain in full (rest from reference TRBV28 and TRBJ1-5): DVKVTQSSRYLVKRTGEKVFLECVQDMDHENMFWYRQDPGLGLRLIYFSYDVKMKEKGDIPEGYSVSREKKERFSLILESASTNQTSMYLCASSIDSLAAQHFGDGTRLSIL.

The rearrangement links TRBV9 to TRBJ1-1; TRBD1 agrees at 9 bases. This CDR3 is 14 amino acids long. Germline CDR1 and CDR2: SGDLS and YYNGEE. V dropped 4 bases and J dropped 6; count of bases not matched to a gene: 7. The CDR3 DNA reads as TGTGCCAGCAGCATGAGACAGGGGGAGTCTGAAGCTTTCTTT. Protein product: CASSMRQGESEAFF.

This chain joins TRBV19 and TRBJ1-2; D is ambiguous. V gave up 6 bases and J gave up 3 bases, with 5 bases separating them. The CDR3 covers 11 residues. The germline V gene encodes CDR1 LNHDA and CDR2 SQIVND (reference sequence). The CDR3 bases are TGTGCCAGTAGCCGGGACTATGGCTACACCTTC. As protein: CASSRDYGYTF.

The rearrangement uses TRBV19 and TRBJ2-4; tentatively, D is TRBD2 (6 bases). There are 14 residues in the CDR3. The V end was cut by 6 bases, the J end by 3 bases, with 12 bases between. CDR1 LNHDA and CDR2 SQIVND come from the germline V gene (reference sequence). The CDR3 protein is CASSRGSNKNIQYF. CDR3 nucleotide sequence: TGTGCCAGTAGCCGGGGGTCGAACAAAAACATTCAGTACTTC.

This rearrangement joins TRBV11-2 to TRBJ2-7; no reliable D call. The CDR3 consists of 14 residues. Trimming took off 0 bases at V and 4 bases at J, with 10 bases between the two ends. Germline loops: CDR1 SGHAT, CDR2 FQNNGV. The CDR3: CASSLEWVGYEQYF. In DNA, the CDR3 is TGTGCCAGCAGCTTAGAGTGGGTAGGGTACGAGCAGTACTTC.

The V call is TRBV10-3, the J call TRBJ2-1; D might be TRBD1 (5 bases). The CDR3 totals 16 residues. Looked up from germline, CDR1 is ENHRY and CDR2 is SYGVKD. Trimming took off 2 bases at V and 6 bases at J, with 17 bases between the two ends. This CDR3 reads CAISEVPGAQGNEQFF. DNA of the CDR3: TGTGCCATCAGTGAGGTTCCAGGAGCTCAGGGCAATGAGCAGTTCTTC.

V gene TRBV4-1 combines with J gene TRBJ1-4; 8 nucleotides line up with TRBD1. Germline V gene sequence: CDR1 MGHRA, CDR2 YSYEKL. CDR3 length: 16 amino acids. V lost 2 bases, J lost 5 bases, and 7 bases stayed unmatched. CDR3 in amino acids: CASSQPGTGLNEKLFF. As DNA, the CDR3 is TGCGCCAGCAGCCAACCAGGGACAGGCCTAAATGAAAAACTGTTTTTT.

The rearrangement links TRBV19 to TRBJ1-2; D is uncertain. V shed 3 bases and J shed 6 bases, with 11 bases lying between them. Germline values: CDR1 LNHDA, CDR2 SQIVND (reference sequence). The length of the CDR3 is 13 residues. The CDR3 nucleotides are TGTGCCAGTAGTATTTATGGGCTAGATGGCTACACCTTC. This gives the protein CASSIYGLDGYTF. The full variable domain, in which reference TRBV19 and TRBJ1-2 provide the parts outside the CDR3, is DGGITQSPKYLFRKEGQNVTLSCEQNLNHDAMYWYRQDPGQGLRLIYYSQIVNDFQKGDIAEGYSVSREKKESFPLTVTSAQKNPTAFYLCASSIYGLDGYTFGSGTRLTVV.

The chain joins TRBV28 to TRBJ1-5; unclear D gene. Deletions cut 6 bases from V and 0 bases from J, with 12 bases between. From germline, CDR1 is MDHEN and CDR2 SYDVKM. The length of the CDR3 is 15 residues. The CDR3, as DNA: TGTGCCAGCAGAAGGGTTCCCCTTAGCAATCAGCCCCAGCATTTT. Translation gives CASRRVPLSNQPQHF. The variable domain in full, completed from reference TRBV28 and TRBJ1-5, reads DVKVTQSSRYLVKRTGEKVFLECVQDMDHENMFWYRQDPGLGLRLIYFSYDVKMKEKGDIPEGYSVSREKKERFSLILESASTNQTSMYLCASRRVPLSNQPQHFGDGTRLSIL.

This sequence joins TRBV6-6 and TRBJ1-2, with D maybe TRBD1 (6 bases). CDR3 length equals 14 residues. V was trimmed by 2 bases and J by 5 bases, leaving 12 bases between them. Germline CDR1 and CDR2: MNHNY and SVGAGI (reference sequence). DNA for the CDR3: TGTGCCAGCAGTTACGGAACAGGGAGGTATGGCTACACCTTC. This codes for CASSYGTGRYGYTF.

The V gene is TRBV18, the J gene TRBJ2-1, with 11 bases identical to TRBD2. V lost 5 bases, J lost 10 bases, and 7 bases stayed unmatched. CDR3 length equals 14 residues. Germline assignment: CDR1 KGHSH and CDR2 LQKENI. CDR3 protein: CASSASGTSGEQFF. DNA for the CDR3: TGTGCCAGCTCAGCGTCCGGGACTAGCGGCGAGCAGTTCTTC.